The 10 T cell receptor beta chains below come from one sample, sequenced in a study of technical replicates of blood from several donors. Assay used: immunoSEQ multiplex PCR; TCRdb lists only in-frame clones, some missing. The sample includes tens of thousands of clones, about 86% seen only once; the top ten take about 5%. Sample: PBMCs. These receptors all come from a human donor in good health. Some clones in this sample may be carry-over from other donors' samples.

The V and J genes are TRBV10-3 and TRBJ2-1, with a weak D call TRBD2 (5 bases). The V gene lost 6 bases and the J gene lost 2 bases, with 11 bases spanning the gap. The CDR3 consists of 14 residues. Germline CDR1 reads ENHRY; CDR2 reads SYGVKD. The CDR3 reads CAISLDGAYNEQFF. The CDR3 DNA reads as TGTGCCATCAGCCTAGACGGGGCCTACAATGAGCAGTTCTTC.

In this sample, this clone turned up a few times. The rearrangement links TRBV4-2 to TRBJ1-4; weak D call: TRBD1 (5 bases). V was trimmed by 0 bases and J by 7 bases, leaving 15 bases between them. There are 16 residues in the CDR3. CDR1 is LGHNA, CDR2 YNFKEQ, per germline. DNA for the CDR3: TGTGCCAGCAGCCAAGAAGACAGTAGGCCAAGTGAAAAACTGTTTTTT. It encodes CASSQEDSRPSEKLFF.

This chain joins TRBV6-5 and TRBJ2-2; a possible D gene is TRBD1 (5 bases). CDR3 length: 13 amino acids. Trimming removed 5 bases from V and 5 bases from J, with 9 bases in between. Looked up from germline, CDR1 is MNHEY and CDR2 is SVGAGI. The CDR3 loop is CASSQGRTGELFF. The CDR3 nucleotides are TGTGCCAGCAGTCAGGGTAGGACCGGGGAGCTGTTTTTT.

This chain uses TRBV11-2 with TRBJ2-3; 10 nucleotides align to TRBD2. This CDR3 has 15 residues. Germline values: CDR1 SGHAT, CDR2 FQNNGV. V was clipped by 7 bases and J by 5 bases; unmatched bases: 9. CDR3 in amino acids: CASTFLAGVRDTQYF. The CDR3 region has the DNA TGTGCCAGCACGTTCCTAGCGGGAGTCCGAGATACGCAGTATTTT.

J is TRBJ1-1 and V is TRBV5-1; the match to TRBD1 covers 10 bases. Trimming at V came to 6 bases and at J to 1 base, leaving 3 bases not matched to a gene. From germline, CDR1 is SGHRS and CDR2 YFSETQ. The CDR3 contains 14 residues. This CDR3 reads CASNRDRGNTEAFF. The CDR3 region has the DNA TGCGCCAGCAACCGGGACAGGGGGAACACTGAAGCTTTCTTT.

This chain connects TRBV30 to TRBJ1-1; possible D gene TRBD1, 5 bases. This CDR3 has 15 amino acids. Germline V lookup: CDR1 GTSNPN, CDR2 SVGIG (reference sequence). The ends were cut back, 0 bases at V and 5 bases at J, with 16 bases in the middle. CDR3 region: CAWSVGYGGGTEAFF. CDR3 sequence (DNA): TGTGCCTGGAGTGTAGGCTATGGGGGAGGGACTGAAGCTTTCTTT.

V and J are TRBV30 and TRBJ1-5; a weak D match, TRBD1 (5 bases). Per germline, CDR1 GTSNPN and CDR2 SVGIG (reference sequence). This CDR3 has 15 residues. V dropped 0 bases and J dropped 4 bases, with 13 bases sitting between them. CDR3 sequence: CAWSVGEEGNQPQHF. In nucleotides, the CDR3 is TGTGCCTGGAGTGTCGGAGAGGAGGGGAATCAGCCCCAGCATTTT.

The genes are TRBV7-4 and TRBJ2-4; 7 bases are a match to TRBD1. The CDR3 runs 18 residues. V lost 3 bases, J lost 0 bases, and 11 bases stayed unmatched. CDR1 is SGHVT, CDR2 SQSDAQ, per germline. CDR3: CASSFWDRSKLAKNIQYF. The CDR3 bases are TGTGCCAGCAGCTTTTGGGACAGATCTAAATTAGCCAAAAACATTCAGTACTTC.

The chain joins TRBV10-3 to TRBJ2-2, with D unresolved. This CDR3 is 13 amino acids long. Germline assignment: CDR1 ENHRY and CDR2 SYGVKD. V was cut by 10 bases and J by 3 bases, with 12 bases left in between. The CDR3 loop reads CATKWQDTGELFF. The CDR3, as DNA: TGTGCCACCAAGTGGCAGGACACCGGGGAGCTGTTTTTT.

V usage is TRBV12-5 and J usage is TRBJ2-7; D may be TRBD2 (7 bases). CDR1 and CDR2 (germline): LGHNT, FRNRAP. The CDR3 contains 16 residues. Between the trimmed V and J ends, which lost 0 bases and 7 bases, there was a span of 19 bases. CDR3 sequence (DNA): TGTGCTAGTGGTTTGGTCGTCGGGGGGCTTCACGGGGAGCAGTACTTC. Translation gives CASGLVVGGLHGEQYF.